The present T cell receptor (beta chain) was sequenced within a study of shared clonotypes between healthy human individuals. Across the study: Two female and a few male donors aged 18 to 49 were enrolled.

Here immunoSEQ multiplex PCR was the method, and the copy in TCRdb shows in-frame clones only, minus some. This sample yields 2 million to 3 million clones, of which just over 90% are seen a single time; 0.13% to 0.15% belongs to the top ten. On this clone itself: Antigen unknown.

Overall study results and limits: The study found roughly 5.3% of naive CD4 clonotypes shared across a few donors.

The CDR3 sequence is 14 residues long. Unmatched junction bases numbered 8, after V lost 4 bases and J lost 7 bases. Per the germline V gene, CDR1 is SGHRS and CDR2 is YFSETQ. Sequenced: naive CD4+ T cells sorted from blood. Sample subset: CD45RA+ positively selected. The gene calls are TRBV5-1 and TRBJ1-3, with 7 positions matching TRBD1. The sequence derives from a man aged 18 to 29 in good health. The CDR3 sequence: CASSPGGSWNTIYF. DNA of the CDR3: TGCGCCAGCAGCCCAGGGGGGTCTTGGAACACCATATATTTT.